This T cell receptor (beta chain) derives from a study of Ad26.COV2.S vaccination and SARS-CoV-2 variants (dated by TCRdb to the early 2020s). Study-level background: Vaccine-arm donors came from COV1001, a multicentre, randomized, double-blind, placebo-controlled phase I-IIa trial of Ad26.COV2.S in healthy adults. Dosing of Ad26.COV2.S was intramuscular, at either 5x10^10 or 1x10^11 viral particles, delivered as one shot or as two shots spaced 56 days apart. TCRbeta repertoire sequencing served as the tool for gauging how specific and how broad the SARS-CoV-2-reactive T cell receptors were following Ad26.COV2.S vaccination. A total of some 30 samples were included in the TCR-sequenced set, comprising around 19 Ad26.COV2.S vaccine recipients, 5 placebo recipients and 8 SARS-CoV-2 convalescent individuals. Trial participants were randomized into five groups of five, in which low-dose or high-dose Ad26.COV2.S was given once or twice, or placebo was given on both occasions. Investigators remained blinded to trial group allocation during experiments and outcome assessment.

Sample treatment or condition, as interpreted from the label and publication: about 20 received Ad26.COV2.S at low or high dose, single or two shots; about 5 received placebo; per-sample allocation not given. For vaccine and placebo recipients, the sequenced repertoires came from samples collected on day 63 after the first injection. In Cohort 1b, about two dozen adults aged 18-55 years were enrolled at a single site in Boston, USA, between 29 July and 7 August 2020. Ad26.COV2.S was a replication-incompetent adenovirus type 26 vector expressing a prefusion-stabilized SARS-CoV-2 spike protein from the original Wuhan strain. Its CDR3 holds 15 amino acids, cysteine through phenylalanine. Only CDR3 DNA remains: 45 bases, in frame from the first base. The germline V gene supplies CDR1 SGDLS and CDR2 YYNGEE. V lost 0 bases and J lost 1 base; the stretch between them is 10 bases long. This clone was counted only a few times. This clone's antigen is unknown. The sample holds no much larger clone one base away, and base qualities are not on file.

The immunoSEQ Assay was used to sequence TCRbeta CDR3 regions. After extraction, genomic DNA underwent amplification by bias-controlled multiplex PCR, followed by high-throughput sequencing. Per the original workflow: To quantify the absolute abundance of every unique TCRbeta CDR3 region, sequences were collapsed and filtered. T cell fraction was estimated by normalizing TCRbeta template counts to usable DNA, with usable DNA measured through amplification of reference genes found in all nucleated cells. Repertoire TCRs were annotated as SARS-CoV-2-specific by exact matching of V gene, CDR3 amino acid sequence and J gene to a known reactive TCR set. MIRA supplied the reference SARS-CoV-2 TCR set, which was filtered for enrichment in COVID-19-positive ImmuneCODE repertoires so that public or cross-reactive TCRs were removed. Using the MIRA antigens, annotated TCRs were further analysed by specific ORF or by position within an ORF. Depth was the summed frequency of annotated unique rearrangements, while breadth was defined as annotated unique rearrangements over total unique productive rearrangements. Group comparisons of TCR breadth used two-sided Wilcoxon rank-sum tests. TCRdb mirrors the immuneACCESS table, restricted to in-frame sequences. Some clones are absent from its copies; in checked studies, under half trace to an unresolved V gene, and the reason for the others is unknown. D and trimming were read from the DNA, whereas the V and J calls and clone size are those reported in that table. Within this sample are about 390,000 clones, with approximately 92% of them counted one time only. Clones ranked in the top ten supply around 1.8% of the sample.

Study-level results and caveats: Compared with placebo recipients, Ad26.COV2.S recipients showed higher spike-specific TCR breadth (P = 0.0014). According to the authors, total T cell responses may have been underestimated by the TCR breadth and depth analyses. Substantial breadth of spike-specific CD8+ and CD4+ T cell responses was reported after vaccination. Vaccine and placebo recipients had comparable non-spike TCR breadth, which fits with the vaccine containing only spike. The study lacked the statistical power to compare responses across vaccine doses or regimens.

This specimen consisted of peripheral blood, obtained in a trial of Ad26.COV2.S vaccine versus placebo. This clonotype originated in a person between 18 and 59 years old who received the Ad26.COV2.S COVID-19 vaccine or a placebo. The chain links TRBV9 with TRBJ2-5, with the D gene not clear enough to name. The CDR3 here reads CASSVERWGQETQYF. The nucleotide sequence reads TGTGCCAGCAGCGTAGAAAGGTGGGGCCAAGAGACCCAGTACTTC. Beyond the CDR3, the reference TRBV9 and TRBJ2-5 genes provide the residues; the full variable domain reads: DSGVTQTPKHLITATGQRVTLRCSPRSGDLSVYWYQQSLDQGLQFLIQYYNGEERAKGNILERFSAQQFPDLHSELNLSSLELGDSALYFCASSVERWGQETQYFGPGTRLLVL.